Below are 10 T cell receptor beta chains sequenced from a single sample in a study of Ad26.COV2.S vaccination and SARS-CoV-2 variants. Indicated treatment: about 20 received Ad26.COV2.S at low or high dose, single or two shots; about 5 received placebo; per-sample allocation not given. Sampling was done on day 63 after the first vaccine or placebo injection. The table came from immunoSEQ multiplex PCR; TCRdb's copy has only in-frame clones and leaves some out. The table shows hundreds of thousands of clones, with roughly 81% occurring only once. The material sequenced was peripheral blood, taken in a trial of Ad26.COV2.S vaccine versus placebo. The receptors stem from a person between 18 and 60 years old who received the Ad26.COV2.S COVID-19 vaccine or a placebo.

This clone was seen only a few times. This rearrangement joins TRBV19 to TRBJ2-1, with a tentative D call TRBD1 (5 bases). CDR1 and CDR2 from the germline V gene are LNHDA and SQIVND (reference sequence). V lost 5 bases and J lost 3, with 11 bases in between. The CDR3 length is 14 residues. The chain's CDR3 is CASSVRDYYNEQFF. In nucleotides, the CDR3 is TGTGCCAGTAGTGTCAGGGATTACTACAATGAGCAGTTCTTC. Filled out from reference TRBV19 and TRBJ2-1, the complete variable domain reads DGGITQSPKYLFRKEGQNVTLSCEQNLNHDAMYWYRQDPGQGLRLIYYSQIVNDFQKGDIAEGYSVSREKKESFPLTVTSAQKNPTAFYLCASSVRDYYNEQFFGPGTRLTVL.

J is TRBJ2-1 and V is TRBV10-3, with D tentatively TRBD2 (6 bases). V shed 3 bases and J shed 4 bases, with 16 bases lying between them. The CDR3 is 16 amino acids. The germline gives CDR1 ENHRY, CDR2 SYGVKD. The CDR3 DNA follows: TGTGCCATCAGTGACCCCCCAGCGCGGGGATACAATGAGCAGTTCTTC. It yields the protein CAISDPPARGYNEQFF.

This clone was counted a few times. The chain carries TRBV7-2 and TRBJ2-5; either TRBD1 or TRBD2 may supply D (6 bases each). Germline V CDR1 and CDR2: SGHTA, FQGNSA. CDR3 length: 16 amino acids. V was cut by 5 bases and J by 2 bases, with 18 bases left in between. The CDR3 protein is CASSPMRGVNQETQYF. The CDR3 bases are TGTGCCAGCAGCCCAATGAGGGGGGTGAATCAAGAGACCCAGTACTTC.

Notes on this clone: This same CDR3 is encoded by further DNA sequences in the sample. This rearrangement joins TRBV19 to TRBJ2-7; a possible D gene is TRBD2 (5 bases). With 3 bases removed from V and 4 bases from J, the gap between germline ends came to 13 bases. The germline CDR1 and CDR2 sequences are LNHDA and SQIVND (reference sequence). The CDR3 runs 14 residues. CDR3 bases: TGTGCCAGTAGTATCACGGGGTCCTCTTACGAGCAGTACTTC. Encoded protein: CASSITGSSYEQYF.

This chain uses TRBV19 with TRBJ2-5; 9 nucleotides agree with TRBD1. Germline CDR1 reads LNHDA; CDR2 reads SQIVND (reference sequence). The CDR3 is 15 residues long. The V and J ends lost 5 bases and 4 bases, in that order; junction bases with no gene match: 8. The CDR3 region is CASSDAQGAGETQYF. In DNA, the CDR3 is TGTGCCAGTAGTGATGCACAGGGGGCGGGAGAGACCCAGTACTTC.

The CDR3 nucleotides read TGCGCCAGCAGCTTGGGACAGGGGGCTGGGGAGCTGTTTTTT. Protein product: CASSLGQGAGELFF. The rearrangement joins TRBV5-1 to TRBJ2-2; TRBD1 matches at 10 bases. CDR1 SGHRS and CDR2 YFSETQ come from the germline V gene. The CDR3 loop spans 14 amino acids. Germline trimming cut 0 bases from V and 8 bases from J; bases unmatched to any gene: 1.

The chain employs TRBV3-1 (or the pseudogene TRBV3-2) and TRBJ2-1, with a possible D match to TRBD1 (5 bases). Trimming left V 3 bases short and J 8 bases short, with 20 bases between. Germline V gene sequence: CDR1 LGHDT, CDR2 YNNKEL (reference sequence). This CDR3 is 16 amino acids long. CDR3 sequence reads: CASSHALGPGRDEQFF. The CDR3 DNA reads as TGTGCCAGCAGCCACGCCTTAGGTCCAGGGCGAGATGAGCAGTTCTTC.

The chain employs TRBV18 and TRBJ1-6; no definite D call. The CDR3 spans 13 residues. The V gene lost 5 bases and the J gene lost 10 bases, with 12 bases spanning the gap. Germline CDR1 and CDR2: KGHSH and LQKENI. The CDR3 region is CASSSELGSPLHF. The CDR3 bases are TGTGCCAGCTCATCTGAACTTGGATCACCCCTCCACTTT. The full variable domain, rest sourced from reference TRBV18 and TRBJ1-6, is NAGVMQNPRHLVRRRGQEARLRCSPMKGHSHVYWYRQLPEEGLKFMVYLQKENIIDESGMPKERFSAEFPKEGPSILRIQQVVRGDSAAYFCASSSELGSPLHFGNGTRLTVT.

This clone has only one observation. The CDR3 nucleotides read TGCGCCAGCAGGTTCGGGACTCAGAATGGCTACACCTTC. It translates to CASRFGTQNGYTF. V usage is TRBV5-1 and J usage is TRBJ1-2; D possibly corresponds to TRBD1 (5 bases). Germline CDR1 and CDR2: SGHRS and YFSETQ. The length of the CDR3 is 13 residues. V was shortened by 5 bases and J by 6 bases, with 14 bases between the two germline ends. Full variable domain (outside the CDR3, taken from reference TRBV5-1 and TRBJ1-2): KAGVTQTPRYLIKTRGQQVTLSCSPISGHRSVSWYQQTPGQGLQFLFEYFSETQRNKGNFPGRFSGRQFSNSRSEMNVSTLELGDSALYLCASRFGTQNGYTFGSGTRLTVV.

The chain joins TRBV6-5 to TRBJ2-1; possibly TRBD1 for D (5 bases). The CDR3 spans 15 residues. Germline assignment: CDR1 MNHEY and CDR2 SVGAGI. The ends were cut back, 0 bases at V and 4 bases at J, with 10 bases in the middle. The DNA of the CDR3 is TGTGCCAGCAGTTACTCGAATACAGGATACAATGAGCAGTTCTTC. It codes for CASSYSNTGYNEQFF.